This record covers a single T cell receptor (beta chain). This sample is drawn from a study of control samples from healthy donors and cancer patients. V lost 2 bases to trimming and J lost 4 bases; unmatched junction nucleotides: 3. This CDR3 region has 14 residues. The germline V gene has CDR1 MNHEY and CDR2 SMNVEV (reference sequence). The repertoire was sequenced with immunoSEQ multiplex PCR; TCRdb's copy has only in-frame clones and lacks some. Counted here are around 40,000 clones, 80% to 95% occurring once; the ten biggest clones make up 22%. The sample was PBMCs. This chain uses TRBV27 with TRBJ1-1; 8 nucleotides match TRBD1. This clonotype was sampled from a middle-aged woman with head and neck cancer. The CDR3 spells CASSLRTGITEAFF. CDR3 bases: TGTGCCAGCAGTTTAAGGACAGGGATCACTGAAGCTTTCTTT.